These T cell receptor beta chains were read from a single sample in a study of shared clonotypes between healthy human individuals. Profiling relied on immunoSEQ multiplex PCR, and the TCRdb table lists in-frame clones only, not all of them. The sample has about 1.1 million clones, around three quarters seen once; the top ten hold roughly 0.82%. Sequencing input: memory CD4+ T cells from PBMCs. The receptors derive from a man between 18 and 35 years old in good health. Some clones in this sample may be carry-over from other donors' samples. The CDR3 runs from the conserved cysteine through the conserved F or W. D genes are given only for firm matches. Size tells how often a clone was seen (once, few, many) or the class of an expanded clone, and some rows leave it out.

abundance: -
d_gene: TRBD1
v_gene: TRBV4-2
j_gene: TRBJ1-1
CDR3nt: TGTGCCAGCAGCCAAGAGGCACACAGGACAGGGGACACTGAAGCTTTCTTT
CDR3aa: CASSQEAHRTGDTEAFF

abundance: -
d_gene: -
v_gene: TRBV7-9
j_gene: TRBJ2-5
CDR3nt: TGTGCCAGCAGCCTAGGCGGCGGGAACAACCAAGAGACCCAGTACTTC
CDR3aa: CASSLGGGNNQETQYF

abundance: -
d_gene: -
v_gene: TRBV20-1
j_gene: TRBJ2-7
CDR3nt: TGCAGCAGCCCCGTTCTTTACGAGCAGTACTTC
CDR3aa: CSSPVLYEQYF

abundance: -
d_gene: TRBD1
v_gene: TRBV10-3
j_gene: TRBJ1-1
CDR3nt: TGTGCCATCAGTGAGTCGCAGGGGGCCACTGAAGCTTTCTTT
CDR3aa: CAISESQGATEAFF

abundance: -
d_gene: TRBD1
v_gene: TRBV18
j_gene: TRBJ2-7
CDR3nt: TGTGCCAGCTCACCACTGGGACAGGGGTCCTACGAGCAGTACTTC
CDR3aa: CASSPLGQGSYEQYF

abundance: -
d_gene: TRBD2
v_gene: TRBV28
j_gene: TRBJ2-7
CDR3nt: TGTGCCAGCAGATCCGGGACTAGCAGAGACGAGCAGTACTTC
CDR3aa: CASRSGTSRDEQYF

abundance: -
d_gene: -
v_gene: TRBV18
j_gene: TRBJ2-7
CDR3nt: TGTGCCAGCTCACCGGGACCCCAAATGGGAGACTACGAGCAGTACTTC
CDR3aa: CASSPGPQMGDYEQYF

abundance: few
d_gene: -
v_gene: TRBV7-3
j_gene: TRBJ1-1
CDR3nt: TGTGCCAGCAGCTTCAGTGGCGGGGACACTGAAGCTTTCTTT
CDR3aa: CASSFSGGDTEAFF

abundance: -
d_gene: TRBD2
v_gene: TRBV10-2
j_gene: TRBJ2-1
CDR3nt: TGCGCCAGCAGTGAGGGGGTAGCGGGATACAATGAGCAGTTCTTC
CDR3aa: CASSEGVAGYNEQFF

abundance: few
d_gene: -
v_gene: TRBV28
j_gene: TRBJ1-1
CDR3nt: TGTGCCAGCATTACACGAGTAAACACTGAAGCTTTCTTT
CDR3aa: CASITRVNTEAFF

abundance: once
d_gene: -
v_gene: TRBV1
j_gene: TRBJ1-1
CDR3nt: TGCACCAGCAGCCAAGACAGGGAAGCTTTCTTT
CDR3aa: CTSSQDREAFF

abundance: -
d_gene: -
v_gene: TRBV28
j_gene: TRBJ1-5
CDR3nt: TGTGCCAGCAGTAGTGACAGGTCCGGCGGCAATCAGCCCCAGCATTTT
CDR3aa: CASSSDRSGGNQPQHF

abundance: -
d_gene: TRBD1
v_gene: TRBV5-5
j_gene: TRBJ2-5
CDR3nt: TGTGCCAGCAGCTTACCTACGACAGGGAGTCGAGAGACCCAGTACTTC
CDR3aa: CASSLPTTGSRETQYF

abundance: few
d_gene: TRBD1
v_gene: TRBV27
j_gene: TRBJ2-7
CDR3nt: TGTGCCAGTCGGGGCTCCGGGACAGGGGGGACCTACGAGCAGTACTTC
CDR3aa: CASRGSGTGGTYEQYF

abundance: -
d_gene: -
v_gene: TRBV5-3
j_gene: TRBJ2-7
CDR3nt: TGTGCCAGAAGCTTGCGAAAGGAGTTCTCCTACGAGCAGTACTTC
CDR3aa: CARSLRKEFSYEQYF

abundance: -
d_gene: TRBD1
v_gene: TRBV19
j_gene: TRBJ2-7
CDR3nt: TGTGCCAGTAGTCCGGGACAGGGGTTCGACGAGCAGTACTTC
CDR3aa: CASSPGQGFDEQYF

abundance: -
d_gene: -
v_gene: TRBV10-3
j_gene: TRBJ2-1
CDR3nt: TGTGCCATCAGCCAAAGCTCCTACAATGAGCAGTTCTTC
CDR3aa: CAISQSSYNEQFF

abundance: -
d_gene: -
v_gene: TRBV27
j_gene: TRBJ1-5
CDR3nt: TGTGCCAGCAGTTTATTCAGGGGAAGGCAGCCCCAGCATTTT
CDR3aa: CASSLFRGRQPQHF

abundance: once
d_gene: TRBD1
v_gene: TRBV5-1
j_gene: TRBJ2-3
CDR3nt: TGCGCCACTTTTAGAGGGACAGGGACATCAGATACGCAGTATTTT
CDR3aa: CATFRGTGTSDTQYF

abundance: -
d_gene: -
v_gene: TRBV19
j_gene: TRBJ1-2
CDR3nt: TGTGCCAGTAGTCCGGGACCGACGCCCTATGGCTACACCTTC
CDR3aa: CASSPGPTPYGYTF

abundance: few
d_gene: -
v_gene: TRBV2
j_gene: TRBJ2-7
CDR3nt: TGTGCCAGCAGTTCAGGCGGTAGGGTGGGGAAGGAGCAGTACTTC
CDR3aa: CASSSGGRVGKEQYF

abundance: -
d_gene: -
v_gene: TRBV30
j_gene: TRBJ2-3
CDR3nt: TGTGCCTGGAGTACTTTGGCGGGACTTAGAGTATTCGATACGCAGTATTTT
CDR3aa: CAWSTLAGLRVFDTQYF

abundance: -
d_gene: -
v_gene: TRBV11-2
j_gene: TRBJ2-1
CDR3nt: TGTGCCAGCAGCCGCTACCAATACAATGAGCAGTTCTTC
CDR3aa: CASSRYQYNEQFF

abundance: -
d_gene: TRBD2
v_gene: TRBV2
j_gene: TRBJ2-1
CDR3nt: TGTGCCAGCAGTGAACTAGCGGGTGCCAATGAGCAGTTCTTC
CDR3aa: CASSELAGANEQFF

abundance: -
d_gene: TRBD2
v_gene: TRBV10-3
j_gene: TRBJ2-7
CDR3nt: TGTGCCACCGGACCTACTAGCGGATTCTACGAGCAGTACTTC
CDR3aa: CATGPTSGFYEQYF

abundance: -
d_gene: TRBD1
v_gene: TRBV28
j_gene: TRBJ1-1
CDR3nt: TGTGCCAGCAGTTTAAGAGGGGGCATGAACACTGAAGCTTTCTTT
CDR3aa: CASSLRGGMNTEAFF

abundance: -
d_gene: TRBD2
v_gene: TRBV5-4
j_gene: TRBJ2-3
CDR3nt: TGTGCCAGCAGCTCGAAGGAAAGAAGCGGGAGGGTCACAGATACGCAGTATTTT
CDR3aa: CASSSKERSGRVTDTQYF

abundance: -
d_gene: TRBD2
v_gene: TRBV10-1
j_gene: TRBJ2-1
CDR3nt: TGCGCCACCACTCCCAGGGAGCGGGGGGGGGAGCAGTTCTTC
CDR3aa: CATTPRERGGEQFF

abundance: -
d_gene: TRBD2
v_gene: TRBV18
j_gene: TRBJ2-7
CDR3nt: TGTGCCAGCTCACCGGGACTAGCGGGAGATCCCGAGCAGTACTTC
CDR3aa: CASSPGLAGDPEQYF

abundance: -
d_gene: -
v_gene: TRBV18
j_gene: TRBJ2-3
CDR3nt: TGTGCCAGCTCACCACCGCGGAATACAGATACGCAGTATTTT
CDR3aa: CASSPPRNTDTQYF

abundance: -
d_gene: -
v_gene: TRBV7-9
j_gene: TRBJ1-2
CDR3nt: TGTGCCAGCAGCCTCACCTCGACAGGCCCCTATGGCTACACCTTC
CDR3aa: CASSLTSTGPYGYTF

abundance: once
d_gene: TRBD2
v_gene: TRBV28
j_gene: TRBJ2-2
CDR3nt: TGTGCCAGCAGACCTTTTCCGGGACTAGCGGGAGGAGGGTACACCGGGGAGCTGTTTTTT
CDR3aa: CASRPFPGLAGGGYTGELFF

abundance: -
d_gene: -
v_gene: TRBV9
j_gene: TRBJ2-7
CDR3nt: TGTGCCAGCAGCGCGGGGGCAACTAGCAACCACGAGCAGTACTTC
CDR3aa: CASSAGATSNHEQYF

abundance: -
d_gene: -
v_gene: TRBV6-6
j_gene: TRBJ2-7
CDR3nt: TGTGCCAGCAGTTACTCGGGTGGAGGGGATCCCTACGAGCAGTACTTC
CDR3aa: CASSYSGGGDPYEQYF

abundance: -
d_gene: TRBD2
v_gene: TRBV2
j_gene: TRBJ2-3
CDR3nt: TGTGCCAGCAGTGAATTACTGCTAGCGGGAGGCACAGATACGCAGTATTTT
CDR3aa: CASSELLLAGGTDTQYF

abundance: -
d_gene: -
v_gene: TRBV4-1
j_gene: TRBJ2-6
CDR3nt: TGCGCCAGCAGCCAAGGATTGGCCTCAGGGGCCAACGTCCTGACTTTC
CDR3aa: CASSQGLASGANVLTF

abundance: -
d_gene: -
v_gene: TRBV9
j_gene: TRBJ2-2
CDR3nt: TGTGCCAGCAGCTCTACCGCCTCCTGGGGCGCCACCGGGGAGCTGTTTTTT
CDR3aa: CASSSTASWGATGELFF

abundance: -
d_gene: -
v_gene: TRBV5-4
j_gene: TRBJ1-2
CDR3nt: TGCGCCAGCAGCCAAGATTCCGGGACCTATGGCTACACCTTC
CDR3aa: CASSQDSGTYGYTF

abundance: few
d_gene: -
v_gene: TRBV28
j_gene: TRBJ1-2
CDR3nt: TGTGCCAGCAGTTTGGGTCATGGCTACACCTTC
CDR3aa: CASSLGHGYTF

abundance: -
d_gene: -
v_gene: TRBV5-4
j_gene: TRBJ2-7
CDR3nt: TGTGCCAGCAGCATCTCCGGAGGGATCTCCTACGAGCAGTACTTC
CDR3aa: CASSISGGISYEQYF

abundance: -
d_gene: -
v_gene: TRBV11-2
j_gene: TRBJ1-6
CDR3nt: TGTGCCAGCAGCCTGCGACAGGCCAATTCACCCCTCCACTTT
CDR3aa: CASSLRQANSPLHF

abundance: -
d_gene: TRBD1
v_gene: TRBV7-8
j_gene: TRBJ1-5
CDR3nt: TGTGCCAGCAGCTCCCGGGCTCGGACAGGGGGCGGCAATCAGCCCCAGCATTTT
CDR3aa: CASSSRARTGGGNQPQHF

abundance: -
d_gene: -
v_gene: TRBV6-5
j_gene: TRBJ1-2
CDR3nt: TGTGCCAGCAGCAATTCAGGGGCAAATAACTATGGCTACACCTTC
CDR3aa: CASSNSGANNYGYTF

abundance: -
d_gene: -
v_gene: TRBV4-1
j_gene: TRBJ1-6
CDR3nt: TGCGCCAGCAGCCCGTATGGGCGGATAAATTCACCCCTCCACTTT
CDR3aa: CASSPYGRINSPLHF

abundance: -
d_gene: -
v_gene: TRBV5-4
j_gene: TRBJ2-3
CDR3nt: TGTGCCAGCAGCTGGGAACGGGGCACAGATACGCAGTATTTT
CDR3aa: CASSWERGTDTQYF

abundance: few
d_gene: -
v_gene: TRBV30
j_gene: TRBJ2-5
CDR3nt: TGTGCCTGGAGTGTACTAAGGACTTTAAAAGAGACCCAGTACTTC
CDR3aa: CAWSVLRTLKETQYF

abundance: -
d_gene: TRBD2
v_gene: TRBV9
j_gene: TRBJ2-1
CDR3nt: TGTGCCAGCAGCGACAGGCTAGCGGCGTACAATGAGCAGTTCTTC
CDR3aa: CASSDRLAAYNEQFF

abundance: -
d_gene: -
v_gene: TRBV4-2
j_gene: TRBJ2-6
CDR3nt: TGTGCCAGCAGCCAAGATCTTTGGGGGCCCCGCTCTGGGGCCAACGTCCTGACTTTC
CDR3aa: CASSQDLWGPRSGANVLTF

abundance: -
d_gene: -
v_gene: TRBV27
j_gene: TRBJ1-1
CDR3nt: TGTGCCAGCAGCCTGACCAGGGCAAACACTGAAGCTTTCTTT
CDR3aa: CASSLTRANTEAFF

abundance: -
d_gene: TRBD2
v_gene: TRBV5-1
j_gene: TRBJ2-4
CDR3nt: TGCGCCAGCAGCCCCTCGACTAGCGGCACAGGAGGGGCCAAAAACATTCAGTACTTC
CDR3aa: CASSPSTSGTGGAKNIQYF

abundance: -
d_gene: -
v_gene: TRBV7-6
j_gene: TRBJ2-1
CDR3nt: TGTGCCAGCAGCTACGGACCCTCGGTGAGTTACAATGAGCAGTTCTTC
CDR3aa: CASSYGPSVSYNEQFF

abundance: -
d_gene: TRBD1
v_gene: TRBV7-7
j_gene: TRBJ1-1
CDR3nt: TGTGCCAGCAGCCCGCAGGGGGCGCGGCACACTGAAGCTTTCTTT
CDR3aa: CASSPQGARHTEAFF

abundance: few
d_gene: TRBD1
v_gene: TRBV4-2
j_gene: TRBJ1-4
CDR3nt: TGTGCCAGCAGCCAAGAAGGGCCCGGGACAGGGGCCGAAAAACTGTTTTTT
CDR3aa: CASSQEGPGTGAEKLFF

abundance: once
d_gene: -
v_gene: TRBV6-1
j_gene: TRBJ1-2
CDR3nt: TGTGCCAGCAGTGATCCCCCCGGGGCCTATGGCTACACCTTC
CDR3aa: CASSDPPGAYGYTF

abundance: -
d_gene: TRBD2
v_gene: TRBV7-9
j_gene: TRBJ2-3
CDR3nt: TGTGCCAGCAGCCCCCTCCCGGAGGGACTAGCGGCAGCAGATACGCAGTATTTT
CDR3aa: CASSPLPEGLAAADTQYF

abundance: -
d_gene: TRBD1
v_gene: TRBV7-8
j_gene: TRBJ1-5
CDR3nt: TGTGCCAGCAGCCTTAGACAGGGGAGGAATAGCAATCAGCCCCAGCATTTT
CDR3aa: CASSLRQGRNSNQPQHF

abundance: -
d_gene: -
v_gene: TRBV6-6
j_gene: TRBJ2-3
CDR3nt: TGTGCCAGCAGTCGGACTAAGTCGAGCACAGATACGCAGTATTTT
CDR3aa: CASSRTKSSTDTQYF